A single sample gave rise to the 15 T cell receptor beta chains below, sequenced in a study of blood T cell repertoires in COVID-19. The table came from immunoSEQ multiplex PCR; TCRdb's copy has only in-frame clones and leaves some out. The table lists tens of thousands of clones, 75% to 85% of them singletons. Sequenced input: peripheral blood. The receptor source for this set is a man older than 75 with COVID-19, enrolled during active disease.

The CDR3 DNA is TGCGCCAGCAGCTTGTGGGACAGTGACACCGGGGAGCTGTTTTTT. Protein: CASSLWDSDTGELFF. The chain uses TRBV5-1 and TRBJ2-2, with TRBD1 matching 7 bases. The V segment lost 1 base and the J segment 3 bases; nucleotides outside the gene matches: 3. This CDR3 comprises 15 residues. Germline CDR1 SGHRS, CDR2 YFSETQ.

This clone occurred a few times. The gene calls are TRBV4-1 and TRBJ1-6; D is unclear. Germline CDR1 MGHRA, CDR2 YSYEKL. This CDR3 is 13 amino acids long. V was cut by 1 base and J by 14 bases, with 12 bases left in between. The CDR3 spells CASSQVPGMALHF. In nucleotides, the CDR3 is TGCGCCAGCAGCCAAGTTCCCGGGATGGCCCTCCACTTT.

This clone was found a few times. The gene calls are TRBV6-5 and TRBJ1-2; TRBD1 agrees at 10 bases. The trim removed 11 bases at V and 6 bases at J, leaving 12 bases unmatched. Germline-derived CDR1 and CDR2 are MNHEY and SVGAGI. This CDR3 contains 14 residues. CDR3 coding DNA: TGTGCCCAAAGGGGGGACAGGGGTTCGGATGGCTACACCTTC. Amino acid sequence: CAQRGDRGSDGYTF.

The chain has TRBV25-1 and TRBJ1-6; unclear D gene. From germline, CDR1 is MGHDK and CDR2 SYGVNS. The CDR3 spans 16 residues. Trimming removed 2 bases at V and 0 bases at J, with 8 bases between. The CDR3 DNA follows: TGTGCCAGCAGTGAACGTTTTCGCTCCTATAATTCACCCCTCCACTTT. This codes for CASSERFRSYNSPLHF.

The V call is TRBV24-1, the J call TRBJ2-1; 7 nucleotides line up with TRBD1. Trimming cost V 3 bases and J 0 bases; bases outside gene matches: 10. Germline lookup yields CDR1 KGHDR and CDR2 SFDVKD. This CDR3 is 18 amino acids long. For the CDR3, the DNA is TGTGCCACCAGTGATGACCACACGACAGGGTCCTCCTACAATGAGCAGTTCTTC. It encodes CATSDDHTTGSSYNEQFF.

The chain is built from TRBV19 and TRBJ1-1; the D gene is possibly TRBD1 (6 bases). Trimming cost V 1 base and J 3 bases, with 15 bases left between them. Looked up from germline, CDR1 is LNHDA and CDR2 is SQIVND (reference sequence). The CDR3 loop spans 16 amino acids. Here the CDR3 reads CASSIVRGGWDTEAFF. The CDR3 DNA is TGTGCCAGTAGTATAGTTCGTGGGGGCTGGGACACTGAAGCTTTCTTT.

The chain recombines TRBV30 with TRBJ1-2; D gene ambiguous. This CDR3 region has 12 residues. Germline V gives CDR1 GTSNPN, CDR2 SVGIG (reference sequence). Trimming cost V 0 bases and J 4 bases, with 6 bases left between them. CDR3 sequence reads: CAWSVLLYGYTF. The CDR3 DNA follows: TGTGCCTGGAGTGTACTTCTCTATGGCTACACCTTC.

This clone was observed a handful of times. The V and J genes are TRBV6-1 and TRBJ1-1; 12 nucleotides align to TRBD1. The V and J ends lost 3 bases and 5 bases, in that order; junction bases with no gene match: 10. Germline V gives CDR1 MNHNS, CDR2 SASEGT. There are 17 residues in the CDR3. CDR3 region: CASSEVGQGAGSTEAFF. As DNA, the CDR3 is TGTGCCAGCAGTGAGGTGGGACAGGGGGCAGGGAGTACTGAAGCTTTCTTT.

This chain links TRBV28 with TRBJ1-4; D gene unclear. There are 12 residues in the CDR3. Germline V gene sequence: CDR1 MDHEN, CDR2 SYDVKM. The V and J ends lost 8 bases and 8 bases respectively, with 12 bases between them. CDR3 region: CASGRGDEKLFF. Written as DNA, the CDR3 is TGTGCCAGCGGCCGGGGAGACGAAAAACTGTTTTTT.

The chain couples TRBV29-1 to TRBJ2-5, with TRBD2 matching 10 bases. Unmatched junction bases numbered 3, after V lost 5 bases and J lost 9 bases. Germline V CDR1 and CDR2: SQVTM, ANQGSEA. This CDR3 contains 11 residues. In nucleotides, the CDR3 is TGCAGCGTTATGCTAGCGGGGGCCCAGTACTTC. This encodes CSVMLAGAQYF.

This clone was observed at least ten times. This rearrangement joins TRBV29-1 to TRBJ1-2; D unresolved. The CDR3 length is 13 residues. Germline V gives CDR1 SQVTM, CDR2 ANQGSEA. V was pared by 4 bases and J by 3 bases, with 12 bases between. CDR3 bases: TGCAGCGTTGGAAAAGGGCGGGACTATGGCTACACCTTC. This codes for CSVGKGRDYGYTF.

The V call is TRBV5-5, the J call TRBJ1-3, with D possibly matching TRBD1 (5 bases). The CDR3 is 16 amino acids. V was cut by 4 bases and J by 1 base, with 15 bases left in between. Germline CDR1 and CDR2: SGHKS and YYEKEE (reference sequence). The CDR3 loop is CASSPLQVRSGNTIYF. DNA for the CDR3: TGTGCCAGCAGCCCGTTACAGGTCCGTTCTGGAAACACCATATATTTT.

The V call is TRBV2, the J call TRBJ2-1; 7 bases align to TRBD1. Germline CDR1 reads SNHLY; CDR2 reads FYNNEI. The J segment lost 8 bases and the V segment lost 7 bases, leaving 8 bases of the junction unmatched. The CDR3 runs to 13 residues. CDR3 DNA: TGTGCCAGCACCACAGGGGATTGGGATGAGCAGTTCTTC. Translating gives CASTTGDWDEQFF.

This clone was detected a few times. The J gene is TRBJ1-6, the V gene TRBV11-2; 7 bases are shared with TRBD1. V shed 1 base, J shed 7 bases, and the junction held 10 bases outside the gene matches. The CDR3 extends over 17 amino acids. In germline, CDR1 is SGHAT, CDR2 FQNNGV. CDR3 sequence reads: CASSLVRQGIGNSPLHF. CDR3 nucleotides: TGTGCCAGCAGCTTAGTGAGACAGGGTATTGGGAATTCACCCCTCCACTTT.

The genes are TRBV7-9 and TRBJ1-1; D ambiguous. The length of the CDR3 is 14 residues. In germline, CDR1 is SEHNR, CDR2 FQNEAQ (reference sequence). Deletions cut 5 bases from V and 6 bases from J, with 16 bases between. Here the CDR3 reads CASSTTGAWAEAFF. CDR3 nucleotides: TGTGCCAGCAGCACTACGGGAGCGTGGGCTGAAGCTTTCTTT.